This passage covers 12 T cell receptor beta chains from one sample sequenced in a study of beta chain features in type 1 diabetes (dated by TCRdb to the late 2010s). Libraries were prepared through the immunoSEQ multiplex PCR assay. The entire amount of isolated RNA was reverse transcribed using the High Capacity cDNA Reverse Transcription Kit, so the sequenced TCRB transcripts were expressed ones. TCRdb took this table from immuneACCESS and kept in-frame rearrangements with V and J called. Such tables lack part of the clones; where checked against another copy, unresolved V genes explain under half of the gap, and the rest is unexplained. The sample includes more than 150,000 clones, with more than 9.5% observed a single time. About 2% of the sample rests with the top ten. Sequenced: central memory CD4+ T cells from blood. Receptor source: a man aged 18 to 30 in good health.

This clone has a count of ten or more. The V call is TRBV5-6, the J call TRBJ2-1; the D gene is possibly TRBD2 (5 bases). The CDR3 sequence is 15 residues long. Trimming left V 6 bases short and J 0 bases short, with 13 bases between. Germline assignment: CDR1 SGHDT and CDR2 YYEEEE. The CDR3 reads CASTSLGNSYNEQFF. The CDR3 nucleotides are TGTGCCAGCACCTCACTAGGCAACTCCTACAATGAGCAGTTCTTC.

This chain uses TRBV6-5 with TRBJ1-1, with D unresolved. V gave up 6 bases and J gave up 3 bases, with 14 bases separating them. Germline CDR1 is MNHEY and CDR2 is SVGAGI. This CDR3 is 14 amino acids long. The CDR3 region is CASRWGGSDTEAFF. CDR3 in DNA: TGTGCCAGCAGGTGGGGAGGGAGTGACACTGAAGCTTTCTTT.

This clone came up a few times. The chain has TRBV6-6 and TRBJ1-1; D gene uncertain. V shed 11 bases and J shed 4 bases, with 14 bases lying between them. The length of the CDR3 is 12 residues. Germline CDR1 and CDR2: MNHNY and SVGAGI (reference sequence). This CDR3 is CAAIRTGTEAFF. In DNA form, the CDR3 reads TGTGCCGCAATAAGGACGGGCACTGAAGCTTTCTTT.

This clone turned up a few times. The chain combines TRBV4-3 with TRBJ2-2, with D possibly matching TRBD2 (5 bases). Between the trimmed V and J ends, which lost 4 bases and 1 base, there was a span of 10 bases. Germline assignment: CDR1 LGHNA and CDR2 YSLEER. This CDR3 has 15 amino acids. The CDR3 is CASSPGSGNTGELFF. In DNA form, the CDR3 reads TGCGCCAGCAGCCCGGGAAGCGGGAACACCGGGGAGCTGTTTTTT.

The rearrangement uses TRBV12-5 and TRBJ1-1; the D is unclear. Germline-derived CDR1 and CDR2 are LGHNT and FRNRAP. V dropped 7 bases and J dropped 4 bases, with 1 base sitting between them. This CDR3 spans 9 amino acids. CDR3 region: CASATEAFF. Written as DNA, the CDR3 is TGTGCTAGTGCCACTGAAGCTTTCTTT.

This clone was picked up many times. The chain joins TRBV28 to TRBJ2-6; D is uncertain. Germline CDR1 MDHEN, CDR2 SYDVKM. V was trimmed by 3 bases and J by 0 bases, leaving 9 bases between them. The CDR3 has 16 residues. The CDR3 DNA reads as TGTGCCAGCAGTTTGGCCAAAAGCTCTGGGGCCAACGTCCTGACTTTC. Amino acids: CASSLAKSSGANVLTF.

V usage is TRBV7-9 and J usage is TRBJ1-1; D is unresolved. Germline CDR1 reads SEHNR; CDR2 reads FQNEAQ (reference sequence). CDR3 length equals 14 residues. V was cut by 4 bases and J by 1 base, with 10 bases left in between. As DNA, the CDR3 is TGTGCCAGCAGCTCCGTGGAGTGGAACACTGAAGCTTTCTTT. Translating it yields CASSSVEWNTEAFF.

The chain links TRBV5-1 to TRBJ2-7, with 11 bases aligning to TRBD2. V lost 3 bases to trimming and J lost 7 bases; unmatched junction nucleotides: 15. The germline gives CDR1 SGHRS, CDR2 YFSETQ. The CDR3 runs to 17 residues. The CDR3 nucleotides are TGCGCCAGCAGCTATACTAGCGGGAGATCGAGAGGGGGAGAGCAGTACTTC. This gives the protein CASSYTSGRSRGGEQYF.

This clone was counted a few times. This chain connects TRBV7-3 to TRBJ1-2; perhaps TRBD1 as D (6 bases). CDR1 and CDR2 from the germline V gene are SGHTA and FQGTGA. Trimming removed 5 bases at V and 4 bases at J, with 20 bases between. This CDR3 is built from 16 residues. The CDR3 region has the DNA TGTGCCAGCAGCCAATTCACAGGGCGGGAATCCTATGGCTACACCTTC. Residues: CASSQFTGRESYGYTF.

As concerns this clone: Other DNA sequences of this sample code for an identical CDR3. V usage is TRBV6-5 and J usage is TRBJ2-3; the D gene is possibly TRBD1 (6 bases). Germline CDR1 is MNHEY and CDR2 is SVGAGI. The ends were cut back, 2 bases at V and 2 bases at J, with 14 bases in the middle. CDR3 length: 16 residues. CDR3 sequence (DNA): TGTGCCAGCAGTTACGGATCCGGGACAAACACAGATACGCAGTATTTT. Protein product: CASSYGSGTNTDTQYF.

This clone is medium-sized. This chain connects TRBV9 to TRBJ2-3; no clear D. Germline V lookup: CDR1 SGDLS, CDR2 YYNGEE. The CDR3 is 15 amino acids. The V end was cut by 3 bases, the J end by 5 bases, with 16 bases between. The chain's CDR3 is CASSGDPTWGDTQYF. In DNA form, the CDR3 reads TGTGCCAGCAGCGGCGACCCTACCTGGGGAGATACGCAGTATTTT.

A few counts support this clone. V is TRBV29-1 and J is TRBJ1-2, with 7 bases fitting TRBD1. V lost 7 bases and J lost 8; bases outside the gene matches: 13. Germline V gives CDR1 SQVTM, CDR2 ANQGSEA. The CDR3 covers 13 residues. CDR3 region: CSDGKGAAMGYTF. CDR3 nucleotide sequence: TGCAGCGACGGAAAGGGGGCGGCTATGGGCTACACCTTC.